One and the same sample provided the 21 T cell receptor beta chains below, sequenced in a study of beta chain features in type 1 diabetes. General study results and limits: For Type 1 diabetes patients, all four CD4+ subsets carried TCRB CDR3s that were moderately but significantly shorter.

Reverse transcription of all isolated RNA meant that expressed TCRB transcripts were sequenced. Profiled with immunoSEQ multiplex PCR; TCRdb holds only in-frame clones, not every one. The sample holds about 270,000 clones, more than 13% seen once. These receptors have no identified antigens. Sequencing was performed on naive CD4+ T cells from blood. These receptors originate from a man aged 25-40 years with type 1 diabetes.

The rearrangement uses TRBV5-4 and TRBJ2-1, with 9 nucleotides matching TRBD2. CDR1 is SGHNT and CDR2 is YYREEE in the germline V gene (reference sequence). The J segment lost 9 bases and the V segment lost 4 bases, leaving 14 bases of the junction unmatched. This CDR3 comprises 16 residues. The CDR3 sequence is CASSPTSGRPDGEQFF. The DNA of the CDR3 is TGTGCCAGCAGCCCTACTAGCGGGCGCCCGGATGGTGAGCAGTTCTTC.

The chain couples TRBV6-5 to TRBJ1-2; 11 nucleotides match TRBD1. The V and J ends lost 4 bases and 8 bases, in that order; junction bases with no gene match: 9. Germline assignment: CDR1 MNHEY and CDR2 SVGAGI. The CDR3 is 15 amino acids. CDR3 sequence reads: CASSFRRDRGLGYTF. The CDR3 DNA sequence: TGTGCCAGCAGTTTTCGAAGGGACAGGGGGTTGGGCTACACCTTC.

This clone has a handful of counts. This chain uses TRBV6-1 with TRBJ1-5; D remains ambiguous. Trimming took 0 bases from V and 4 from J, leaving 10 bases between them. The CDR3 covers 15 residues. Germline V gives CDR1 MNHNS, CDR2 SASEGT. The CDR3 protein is CASSEAEGWNQPQHF. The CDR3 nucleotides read TGTGCCAGCAGTGAAGCGGAGGGATGGAATCAGCCCCAGCATTTT.

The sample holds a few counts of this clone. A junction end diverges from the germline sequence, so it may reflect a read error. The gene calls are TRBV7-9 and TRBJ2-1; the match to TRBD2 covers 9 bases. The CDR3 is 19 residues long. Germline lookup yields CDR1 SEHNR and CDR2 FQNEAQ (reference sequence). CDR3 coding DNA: TGTGCCAGCAGCTTAGGGGGACTAGCTGAGTTCTCCCTTTACAATCAGCAGTTCTTC. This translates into CASSLGGLAEFSLYNQQFF.

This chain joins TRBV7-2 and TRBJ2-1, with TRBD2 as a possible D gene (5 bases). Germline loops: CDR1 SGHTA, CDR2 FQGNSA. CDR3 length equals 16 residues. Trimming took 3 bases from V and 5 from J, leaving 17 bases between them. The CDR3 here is CASSLAHRGPHNEQFF. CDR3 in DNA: TGTGCCAGCAGCTTGGCCCACAGAGGGCCGCACAATGAGCAGTTCTTC.

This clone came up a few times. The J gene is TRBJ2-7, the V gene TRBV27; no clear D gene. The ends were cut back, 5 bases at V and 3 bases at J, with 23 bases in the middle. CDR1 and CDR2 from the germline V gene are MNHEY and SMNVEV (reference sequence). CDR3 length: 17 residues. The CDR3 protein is CASSPRSLEHQIYEQYF. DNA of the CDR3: TGTGCCAGCAGTCCTCGAAGTCTCGAGCACCAAATCTACGAGCAGTACTTC.

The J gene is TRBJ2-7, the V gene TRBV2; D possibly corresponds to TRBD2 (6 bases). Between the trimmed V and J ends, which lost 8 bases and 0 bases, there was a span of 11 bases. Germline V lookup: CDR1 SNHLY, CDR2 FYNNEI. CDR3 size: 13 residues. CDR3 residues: CASFWTTSYEQYF. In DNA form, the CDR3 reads TGTGCCAGCTTTTGGACTACCTCCTACGAGCAGTACTTC.

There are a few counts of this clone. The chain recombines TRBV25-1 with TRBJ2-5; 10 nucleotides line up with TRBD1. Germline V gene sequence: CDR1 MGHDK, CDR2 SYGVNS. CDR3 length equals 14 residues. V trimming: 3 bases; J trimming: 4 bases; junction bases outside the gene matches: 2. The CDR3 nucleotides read TGTGCCAGCAGTGACGGGACAGGGGTAGAGACCCAGTACTTC. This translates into CASSDGTGVETQYF.

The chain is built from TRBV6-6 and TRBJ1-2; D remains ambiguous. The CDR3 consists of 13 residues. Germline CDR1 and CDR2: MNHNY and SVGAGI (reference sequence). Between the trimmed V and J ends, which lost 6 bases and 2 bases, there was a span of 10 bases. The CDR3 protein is CASRFDTNYGYTF. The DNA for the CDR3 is TGTGCCAGCAGGTTCGATACAAACTATGGCTACACCTTC.

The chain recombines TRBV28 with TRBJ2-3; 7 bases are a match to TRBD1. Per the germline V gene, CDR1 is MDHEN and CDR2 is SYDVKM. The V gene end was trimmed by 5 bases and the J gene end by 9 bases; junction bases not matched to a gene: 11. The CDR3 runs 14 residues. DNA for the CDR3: TGTGCCAGCAGTCCGACAGGGTCCCCACGGACGCAGTATTTT. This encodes CASSPTGSPRTQYF.

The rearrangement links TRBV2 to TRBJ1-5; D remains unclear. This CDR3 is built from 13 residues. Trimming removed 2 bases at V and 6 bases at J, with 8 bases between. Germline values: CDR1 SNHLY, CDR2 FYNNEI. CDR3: CASSEYFTQPQHF. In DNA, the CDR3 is TGTGCCAGCAGTGAATACTTTACTCAGCCCCAGCATTTT.

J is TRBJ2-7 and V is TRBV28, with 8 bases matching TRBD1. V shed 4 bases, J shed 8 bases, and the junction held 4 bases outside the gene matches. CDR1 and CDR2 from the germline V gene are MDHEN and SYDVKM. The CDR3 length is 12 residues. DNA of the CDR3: TGTGCCAGCAGTTGGACAGGGAAGCAGCAGTACTTC. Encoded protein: CASSWTGKQQYF.

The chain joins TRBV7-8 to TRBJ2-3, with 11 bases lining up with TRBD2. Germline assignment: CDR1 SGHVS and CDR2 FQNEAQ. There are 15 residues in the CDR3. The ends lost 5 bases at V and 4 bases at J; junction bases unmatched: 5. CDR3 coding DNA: TGTGCCAGCAGCCAGACTAGCGGGACCGCAGATACGCAGTATTTT. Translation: CASSQTSGTADTQYF.

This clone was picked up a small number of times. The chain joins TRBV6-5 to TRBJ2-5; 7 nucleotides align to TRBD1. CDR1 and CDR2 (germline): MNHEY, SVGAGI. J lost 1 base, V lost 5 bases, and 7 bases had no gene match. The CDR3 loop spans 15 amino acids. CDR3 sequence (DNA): TGTGCCAGCAGTCAATCCGGGACAGCCCAAGAGACCCAGTACTTC. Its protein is CASSQSGTAQETQYF.

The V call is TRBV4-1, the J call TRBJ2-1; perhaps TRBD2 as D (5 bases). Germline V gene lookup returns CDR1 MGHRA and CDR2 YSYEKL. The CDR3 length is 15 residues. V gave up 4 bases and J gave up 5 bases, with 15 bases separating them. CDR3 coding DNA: TGCGCCAGCAGCCGGTTGAGCGGAACGAACAATGAGCAGTTCTTC. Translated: CASSRLSGTNNEQFF.

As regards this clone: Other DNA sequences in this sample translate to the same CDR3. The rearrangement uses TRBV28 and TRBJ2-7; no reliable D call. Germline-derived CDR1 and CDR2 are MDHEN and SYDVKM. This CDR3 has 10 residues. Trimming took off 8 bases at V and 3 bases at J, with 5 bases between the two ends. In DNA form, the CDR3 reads TGTGCCAGCGGCCGCTACGAGCAGTACTTC. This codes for CASGRYEQYF.

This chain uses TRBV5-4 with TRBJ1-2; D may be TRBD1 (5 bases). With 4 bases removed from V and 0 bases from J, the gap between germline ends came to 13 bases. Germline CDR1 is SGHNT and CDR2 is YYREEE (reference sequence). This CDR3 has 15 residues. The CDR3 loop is CASSPQQDPNYGYTF. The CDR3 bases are TGTGCCAGCAGCCCTCAACAGGATCCTAACTATGGCTACACCTTC.

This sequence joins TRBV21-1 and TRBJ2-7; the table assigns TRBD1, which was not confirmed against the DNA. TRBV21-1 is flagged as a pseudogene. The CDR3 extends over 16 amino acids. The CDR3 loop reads CASSKGKGVPSYEQYF. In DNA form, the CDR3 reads TGTGCCAGCAGCAAAGGAAAAGGGGTGCCCTCCTACGAGCAGTACTTC.

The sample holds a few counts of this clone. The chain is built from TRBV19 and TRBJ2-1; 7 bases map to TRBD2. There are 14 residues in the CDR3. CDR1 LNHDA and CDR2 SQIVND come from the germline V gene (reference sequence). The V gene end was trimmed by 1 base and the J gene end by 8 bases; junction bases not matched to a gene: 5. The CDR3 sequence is CASSIAAGVYEQFF. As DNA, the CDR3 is TGTGCCAGTAGTATAGCGGCGGGAGTCTATGAGCAGTTCTTC.

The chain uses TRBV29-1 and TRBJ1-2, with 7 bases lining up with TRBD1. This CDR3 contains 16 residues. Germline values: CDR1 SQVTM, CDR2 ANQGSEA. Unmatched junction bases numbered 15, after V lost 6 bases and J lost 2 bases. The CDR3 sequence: CSVRTGSRRLNYGYTF. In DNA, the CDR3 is TGCAGCGTCCGGACAGGTTCACGCAGATTGAACTATGGCTACACCTTC.

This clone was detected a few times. Here the CDR3 DNA reads TGTGCCAGCAGTCCCCTCCGTTACAATGAGCAGTTCTTC. As protein: CASSPLRYNEQFF. V usage is TRBV28 and J usage is TRBJ2-1; the D is unclear. CDR1 and CDR2 from the germline V gene are MDHEN and SYDVKM. V lost 5 bases, J lost 4 bases, and 9 bases lay in between. The CDR3 extends over 13 amino acids.